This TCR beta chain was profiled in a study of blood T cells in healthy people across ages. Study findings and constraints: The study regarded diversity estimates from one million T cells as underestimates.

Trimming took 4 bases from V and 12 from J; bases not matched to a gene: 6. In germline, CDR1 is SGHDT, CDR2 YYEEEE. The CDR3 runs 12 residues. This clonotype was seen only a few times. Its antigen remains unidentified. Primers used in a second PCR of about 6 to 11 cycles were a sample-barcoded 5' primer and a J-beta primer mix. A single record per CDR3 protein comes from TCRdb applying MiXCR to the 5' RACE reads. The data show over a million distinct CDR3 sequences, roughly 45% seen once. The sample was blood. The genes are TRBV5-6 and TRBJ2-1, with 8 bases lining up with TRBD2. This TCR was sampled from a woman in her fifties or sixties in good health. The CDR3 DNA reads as TGTGCCAGCAGCGTGACTAGCGTGGGGCAGTTCTTC. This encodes CASSVTSVGQFF.